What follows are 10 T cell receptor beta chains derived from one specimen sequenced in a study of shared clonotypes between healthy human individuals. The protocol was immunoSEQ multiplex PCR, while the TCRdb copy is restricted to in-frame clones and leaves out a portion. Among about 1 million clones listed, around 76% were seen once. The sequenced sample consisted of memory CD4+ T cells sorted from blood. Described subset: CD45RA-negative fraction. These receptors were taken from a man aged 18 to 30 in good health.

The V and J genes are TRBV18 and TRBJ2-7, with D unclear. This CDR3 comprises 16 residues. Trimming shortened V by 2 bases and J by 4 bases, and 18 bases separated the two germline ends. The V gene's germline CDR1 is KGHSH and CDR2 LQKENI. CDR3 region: CASSPGQSRLLYEQYF. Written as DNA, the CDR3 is TGTGCCAGCTCACCAGGGCAATCTCGCCTCCTATACGAGCAGTACTTC.

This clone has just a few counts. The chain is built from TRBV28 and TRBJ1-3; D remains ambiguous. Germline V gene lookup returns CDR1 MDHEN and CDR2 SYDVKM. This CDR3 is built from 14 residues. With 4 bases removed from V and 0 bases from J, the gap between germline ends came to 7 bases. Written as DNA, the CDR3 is TGTGCCAGCAGTTCCGAGATCTCTGGAAACACCATATATTTT. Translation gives CASSSEISGNTIYF.

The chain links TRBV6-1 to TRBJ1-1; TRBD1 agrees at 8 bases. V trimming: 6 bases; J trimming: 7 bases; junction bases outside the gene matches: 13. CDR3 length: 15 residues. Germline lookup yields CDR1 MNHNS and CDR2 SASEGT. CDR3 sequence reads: CASSTGTGNLLEAFF. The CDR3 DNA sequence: TGTGCCAGCAGCACCGGGACAGGCAATTTACTTGAAGCTTTCTTT.

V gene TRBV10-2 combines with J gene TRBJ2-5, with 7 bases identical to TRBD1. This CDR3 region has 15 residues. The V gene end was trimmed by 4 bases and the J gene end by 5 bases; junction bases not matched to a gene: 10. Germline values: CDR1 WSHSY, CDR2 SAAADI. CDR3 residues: CASSARQGPGETQYF. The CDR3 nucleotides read TGCGCCAGCAGTGCGCGACAGGGCCCGGGGGAGACCCAGTACTTC.

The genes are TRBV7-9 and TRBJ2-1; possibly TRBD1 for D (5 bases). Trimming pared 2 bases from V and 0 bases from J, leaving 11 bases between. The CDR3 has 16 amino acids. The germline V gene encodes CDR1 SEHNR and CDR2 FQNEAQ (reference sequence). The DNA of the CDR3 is TGTGCCAGCAGCTTATCCCAGGGAAGCTCCTACAATGAGCAGTTCTTC. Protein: CASSLSQGSSYNEQFF.

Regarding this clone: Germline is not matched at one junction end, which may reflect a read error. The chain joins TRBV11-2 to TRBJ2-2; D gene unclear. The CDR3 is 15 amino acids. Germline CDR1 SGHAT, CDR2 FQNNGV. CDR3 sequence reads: CASNLGLANTRELFF. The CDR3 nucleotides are TGTGCCAGCAACCTAGGGTTGGCGAACACCAGGGAGCTGTTTTTT.

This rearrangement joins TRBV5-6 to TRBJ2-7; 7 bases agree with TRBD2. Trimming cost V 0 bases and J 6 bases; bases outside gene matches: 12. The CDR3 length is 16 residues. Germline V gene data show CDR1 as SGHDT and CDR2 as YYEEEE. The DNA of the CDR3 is TGTGCCAGCAGCTTGGCCTTTCGGCTAGCGGAGGGCGAGCAGTACTTC. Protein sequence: CASSLAFRLAEGEQYF.

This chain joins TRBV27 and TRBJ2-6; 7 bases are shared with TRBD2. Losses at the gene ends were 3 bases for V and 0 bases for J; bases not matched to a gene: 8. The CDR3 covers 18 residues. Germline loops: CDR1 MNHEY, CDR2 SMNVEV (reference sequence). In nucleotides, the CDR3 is TGTGCCAGCAGTTTCTGGGGGGGTTCGAACTCTGGGGCCAACGTCCTGACTTTC. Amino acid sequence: CASSFWGGSNSGANVLTF.

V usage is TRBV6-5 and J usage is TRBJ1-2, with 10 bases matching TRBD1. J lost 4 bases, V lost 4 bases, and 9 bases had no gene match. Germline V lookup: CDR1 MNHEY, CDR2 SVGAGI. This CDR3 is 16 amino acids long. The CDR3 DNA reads TGTGCCAGCAGTTCTAGGACAGGGGGTGATCCCTATGGCTACACCTTC. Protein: CASSSRTGGDPYGYTF.

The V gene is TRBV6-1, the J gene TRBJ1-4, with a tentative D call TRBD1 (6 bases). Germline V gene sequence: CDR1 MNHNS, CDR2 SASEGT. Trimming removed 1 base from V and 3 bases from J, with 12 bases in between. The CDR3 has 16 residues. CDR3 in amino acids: CASSEGAGASNEKLFF. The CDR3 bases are TGTGCCAGCAGTGAAGGGGCAGGGGCGTCTAATGAAAAACTGTTTTTT.